The T cell receptor beta chain described here comes from a study of CD8+CD57+ T cells in acquired aplastic anemia. Whole-study context: Roughly 3 ug was the average amount of DNA from sorted CD4+ and CD8+ cells. In CD4+ cells, healthy donors produced an average of approximately 9.9 million reads. Findings of the study overall: No significant difference in CD8+ Simpson's diversity was found between patients and controls. Overlapping CD8+ CDR3 repertoires of patients and controls contained some 27 shared sequences.

Profiling that covered TCR beta VDJ and CDR3 relied on genomic DNA as its template. TCRdb ran MiXCR on the reads and lists one entry per CDR3 protein. The table lists 40,000 to 50,000 distinct CDR3 sequences, around two thirds of them singletons. This CDR3 has 16 residues. V was clipped by 3 bases and J by 5 bases; unmatched bases: 7. CDR1 and CDR2 from the germline V gene are SGHTA and FQGTGA. The sample holds many counts of this clonotype. Its antigen is still unknown. J is TRBJ2-2 and V is TRBV7-3, with 9 bases fitting TRBD1. The TCR was taken from a human donor in good health, serving as a control. Sequenced material: sorted CD4+, CD8+, or CD8+CD57+ T cells (not recorded which) from PBMCs. In DNA, the CDR3 is TGTGCCAGCAGCTTTACAGGGGGCGAGGGGACCGGGGAGCTGTTTTTT. As protein: CASSFTGGEGTGELFF.